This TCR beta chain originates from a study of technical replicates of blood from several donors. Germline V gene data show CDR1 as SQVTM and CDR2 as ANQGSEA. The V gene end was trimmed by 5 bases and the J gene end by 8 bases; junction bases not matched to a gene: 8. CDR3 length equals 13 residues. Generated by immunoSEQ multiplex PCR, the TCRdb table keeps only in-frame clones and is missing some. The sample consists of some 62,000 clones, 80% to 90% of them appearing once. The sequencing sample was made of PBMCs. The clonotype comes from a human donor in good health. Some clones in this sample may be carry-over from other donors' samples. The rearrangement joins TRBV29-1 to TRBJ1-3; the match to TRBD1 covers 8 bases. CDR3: CSVFGQGGDTIYF. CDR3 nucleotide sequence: TGCAGCGTTTTCGGACAGGGCGGGGACACCATATATTTT.